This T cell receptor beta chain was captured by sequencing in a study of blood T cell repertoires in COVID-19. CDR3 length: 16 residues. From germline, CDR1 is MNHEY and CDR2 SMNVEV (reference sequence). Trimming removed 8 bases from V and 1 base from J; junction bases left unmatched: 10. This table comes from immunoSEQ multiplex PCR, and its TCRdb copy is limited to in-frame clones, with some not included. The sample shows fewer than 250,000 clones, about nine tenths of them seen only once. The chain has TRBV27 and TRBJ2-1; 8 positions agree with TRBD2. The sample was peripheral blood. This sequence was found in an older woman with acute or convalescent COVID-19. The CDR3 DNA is TGTGCCAGCCTGTACCGGGGGGGCGGGTCCTACAATGAGCAGTTCTTC. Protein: CASLYRGGGSYNEQFF.